The 10 T cell receptor beta chains presented below share a single source sample, sequenced in a study of blood T cell repertoires in COVID-19. Generated by immunoSEQ multiplex PCR, the TCRdb table keeps only in-frame clones and is missing some. The sample includes fewer than 75,000 clones, approximately 87% of them seen just once. What was sequenced was peripheral blood. These receptors were collected from a man in his forties or fifties with active COVID-19.

The rearrangement joins TRBV4-3 to TRBJ2-7, with 11 bases matching TRBD2. Germline CDR1 LGHNA, CDR2 YSLEER. J gave up 0 bases and V 4 bases, and 2 bases lay outside the gene matches. CDR3 size: 15 residues. The CDR3 DNA reads as TGCGCCAGCAGCCGTGGACTAGCGGGCTCCTACGAGCAGTACTTC. Translation: CASSRGLAGSYEQYF.

This clone was picked up a small number of times. The J gene is TRBJ2-6, the V gene TRBV25-1, with D possibly matching TRBD2 (6 bases). Deletions cut 7 bases from V and 0 bases from J, with 19 bases between. The CDR3 contains 18 residues. Germline loops: CDR1 MGHDK, CDR2 SYGVNS. CDR3 sequence (DNA): TGTGCCAGCACCTCCGGGAGTGGGTTGAGCTCTGGGGCCAACGTCCTGACTTTC. It codes for CASTSGSGLSSGANVLTF.

The chain joins TRBV5-1 to TRBJ2-1; 12 bases are shared with TRBD2. With V trimmed by 3 bases and J by 7 bases, 8 bases remained unmatched. Germline lookup yields CDR1 SGHRS and CDR2 YFSETQ. The CDR3 runs 16 residues. Here the CDR3 reads CASSSRTSGMKNEQFF. In nucleotides, the CDR3 is TGCGCCAGCAGCTCCAGGACTAGCGGGATGAAGAATGAGCAGTTCTTC.

The chain combines TRBV5-4 with TRBJ2-5; tentative D call: TRBD2 (5 bases). The V and J ends lost 1 base and 2 bases respectively, with 9 bases between them. The CDR3 sequence is 14 residues long. Germline loops: CDR1 SGHNT, CDR2 YYREEE (reference sequence). The DNA of the CDR3 is TGTGCCAGCAGCTTGCGAGCGGCTCAAGAGACCCAGTACTTC. Translated, it gives CASSLRAAQETQYF.

This chain uses TRBV6-5 with TRBJ2-5; TRBD1 agrees at 10 bases. This CDR3 has 16 amino acids. With 0 bases clipped from V and 4 bases from J, the junction kept 5 bases outside the gene matches. Germline loops: CDR1 MNHEY, CDR2 SVGAGI. The CDR3 reads CASSYSSGQGIETQYF. For the CDR3, the DNA is TGTGCCAGCAGTTACTCCTCGGGACAGGGGATAGAGACCCAGTACTTC.

The chain carries TRBV5-6 and TRBJ1-5, with TRBD1 matching 10 bases. This CDR3 contains 17 residues. Germline V gives CDR1 SGHDT, CDR2 YYEEEE. After removal of 2 bases from V and 2 bases from J, the junction contained 7 bases not matched to a gene. CDR3 in amino acids: CASSFRDRGWGNQPQHF. CDR3 nucleotide sequence: TGTGCCAGCAGCTTTCGGGACAGGGGATGGGGCAATCAGCCCCAGCATTTT.

The chain is built from TRBV5-1 and TRBJ1-1, with 9 bases identical to TRBD1. Germline-derived CDR1 and CDR2 are SGHRS and YFSETQ. The CDR3 extends over 16 amino acids. J gave up 2 bases and V 3 bases, and 8 bases lay outside the gene matches. The DNA for the CDR3 is TGCGCCAGCAGCTACGGACAGGGGAGGTTAAACACTGAAGCTTTCTTT. It encodes CASSYGQGRLNTEAFF. The full variable domain, in which reference TRBV5-1 and TRBJ1-1 provide the parts outside the CDR3, is KAGVTQTPRYLIKTRGQQVTLSCSPISGHRSVSWYQQTPGQGLQFLFEYFSETQRNKGNFPGRFSGRQFSNSRSEMNVSTLELGDSALYLCASSYGQGRLNTEAFFGQGTRLTVV.

This sequence joins TRBV19 and TRBJ2-7; TRBD2 agrees at 10 bases. With V trimmed by 5 bases and J by 3 bases, 31 bases remained unmatched. CDR3 length equals 23 residues. The V gene's germline CDR1 is LNHDA and CDR2 SQIVND (reference sequence). As DNA, the CDR3 is TGTGCCAGTAGTCCAAGTTGGGCTAGCGGGAGTGTCCGGGGAGCCGCGACCCTCTACGAGCAGTACTTC. Translated: CASSPSWASGSVRGAATLYEQYF.

This clone was recorded a few times. The same CDR3 is also encoded by other DNA sequences in this sample. The rearrangement joins TRBV29-1 to TRBJ2-7, with 11 bases that match TRBD1. The CDR3 sequence is 12 residues long. The germline gives CDR1 SQVTM, CDR2 ANQGSEA. CDR3 in amino acids: CSAGTGGYEQYF. The CDR3 DNA reads as TGCAGTGCCGGGACAGGGGGTTACGAGCAGTACTTC.

This chain uses TRBV7-3 with TRBJ2-1, with D uncertain. With 5 bases removed from V and 6 bases from J, the gap between germline ends came to 14 bases. The CDR3 is 14 amino acids. CDR1 and CDR2 (germline): SGHTA, FQGTGA. The CDR3 DNA sequence: TGTGCCAGCAGCATAAGCCGGGTATCCAATGAGCAGTTCTTC. It specifies CASSISRVSNEQFF. Filled out from reference TRBV7-3 and TRBJ2-1, the complete variable domain reads GAGVSQTPSNKVTEKGKYVELRCDPISGHTALYWYRQSLGQGPEFLIYFQGTGAADDSGLPNDRFFAVRPEGSVSTLKIQRTERGDSAVYLCASSISRVSNEQFFGPGTRLTVL.